What follows is one TCR beta chain and its context. Trimming removed 6 bases at V and 4 bases at J, with 20 bases between. Germline CDR1 reads SGHRS; CDR2 reads YFSETQ. This CDR3 comprises 16 residues. This sample is part of a study of blood T cell repertoires in COVID-19. Whole-study context: Samples taken during acute and convalescent COVID-19 were collected in the United States, Italy and Spain. The cDNA or gDNA used as material had been derived from T cells, B-cell-depleted T cells, or PBMCs.

Original handling: Reference gene primer amplification gave nucleated cell count estimates. The data were produced by immunoSEQ multiplex PCR, yet TCRdb's version contains in-frame clones alone and is incomplete. For V, J and clone size, that table is used; D and trimming come from the DNA. Of 140,000 to 150,000 clones listed, over 70% are singletons. The rearrangement uses TRBV5-1 and TRBJ2-1, with D maybe TRBD2 (6 bases). The sample was peripheral blood. This clonotype originated in a man in his fifties or sixties who had recovered from COVID-19. CDR3 residues: CASTLGPSSEYNEQFF. The CDR3 DNA reads TGCGCCAGCACTCTAGGCCCGTCTAGCGAGTACAATGAGCAGTTCTTC. Complete variable domain (other parts from reference TRBV5-1 and TRBJ2-1): KAGVTQTPRYLIKTRGQQVTLSCSPISGHRSVSWYQQTPGQGLQFLFEYFSETQRNKGNFPGRFSGRQFSNSRSEMNVSTLELGDSALYLCASTLGPSSEYNEQFFGPGTRLTVL.